A selection of T cell receptor beta chains follows, all from one sample in a study of blood T cell repertoires in COVID-19. Clones were read by immunoSEQ multiplex PCR, and TCRdb kept only the in-frame ones, dropping some. The data hold a few hundred thousand clones, with approximately 90% observed a single time. Sequenced: peripheral blood. The receptors stem from a woman aged 25 to 39 with COVID-19, enrolled during active disease. Each CDR3 is given with its conserved first and last residue. The D gene is left open where the match is weak. For some rows the clone size is stated as once, few or many, or as a class when expanded; others skip it.

j_call clone_size v_call d_call cdr3_nt cdr3_aa
TRBJ1-3 - TRBV28 - TGTGCCAGCAGTTTAGACAGCACCTCTGGAAACACCATATATTTT CASSLDSTSGNTIYF
TRBJ2-7 - TRBV9 TRBD1 TGTGCCAGCAGCCCGACAGGGTCCTACGAGCAGTACTTC CASSPTGSYEQYF
TRBJ1-5 - TRBV4-1 - TGCGCCAGCAGCCAAGATTTCCCAGGGGCAAGCAATCAGCCCCAGCATTTT CASSQDFPGASNQPQHF
TRBJ1-4 - TRBV7-3 - TGTGCCAGCAGCGCGAACGCAGGTGCAACTAATGAAAAACTGTTTTTT CASSANAGATNEKLFF
TRBJ1-1 - TRBV6-6 - TGTGCCACCAACAACCGGAACACTGAAGCTTTCTTT CATNNRNTEAFF
TRBJ2-1 - TRBV5-4 TRBD2 TGTGCCAGCAGCCCTACAGGGACTAGATCGTACAATGAGCAGTTCTTC CASSPTGTRSYNEQFF
TRBJ2-3 once TRBV5-6 - TGTGCCAGCAGCTTCCCGGGACTTAGCGTTACAGATACGCAGTATTTT CASSFPGLSVTDTQYF
TRBJ2-1 - TRBV11-2 - TGTGCCAGCAGCACCGAGGGTCGATTGGTTGAGCAGTTCTTC CASSTEGRLVEQFF
TRBJ2-2 - TRBV25-1 TRBD1 TGTGCCAGCAGTGACTCCCAGACAGGGAAGATACCCGGGGAGCTGTTTTTT CASSDSQTGKIPGELFF
TRBJ2-3 - TRBV28 TRBD1 TGTGCCAGCAGTACCGGGACAGGGGGCGTGAGCACAGATACGCAGTATTTT CASSTGTGGVSTDTQYF
TRBJ2-3 - TRBV19 TRBD1 TGTGCCAGTAGTACCAGACAGGGAGCAGATACGCAGTATTTT CASSTRQGADTQYF
TRBJ2-3 - TRBV6-1 - TGTGCCAGCAGTGAAGCGACCACAGGGCTGACAGATACGCAGTATTTT CASSEATTGLTDTQYF
TRBJ1-2 - TRBV5-1 - TGCGCCAGCAGCCCACCCTTCCCGGATGGCTACACCTTC CASSPPFPDGYTF
TRBJ2-2 - TRBV11-3 - TGTGCCAGCAGCCCGCGGCGGGGCACCGGGGAGCTGTTTTTT CASSPRRGTGELFF
TRBJ1-1 - TRBV9 TRBD1 TGTGCCAGCAGCGCCGGGACAGTAGCCACTGAAGCTTTCTTT CASSAGTVATEAFF
TRBJ2-7 - TRBV5-1 TRBD1 TGCGCCAGCAGCGCCGGGACAGGGGGCTACGAGCAGTACTTC CASSAGTGGYEQYF
TRBJ1-1 - TRBV27 - TGTGCCAGCAGTTTCACAGTTGACACTGAAGCTTTCTTT CASSFTVDTEAFF
TRBJ1-5 - TRBV4-1 - TGCGCCAGCAGCCAGGGAGGGCACGATCAGCCCCAGCATTTT CASSQGGHDQPQHF
TRBJ2-5 - TRBV5-1 - TGCGCCAGCAGCTTGGTCGGACATACCGACCAAGAGACCCAGTACTTC CASSLVGHTDQETQYF
TRBJ2-2 - TRBV10-3 - TGTGCCATCAGACAGGGTCTAAACACCGGGGAGCTGTTTTTT CAIRQGLNTGELFF
TRBJ2-1 - TRBV24-1 - TGTGCCACCAGTGGCGCTATCGATGAGCAGTTCTTC CATSGAIDEQFF
TRBJ1-2 - TRBV14 - TGTGCCAGCAGCCAAGGGGGGCTTGGCAGTATAGTGAGCGGCTATGGCTACACCTTC CASSQGGLGSIVSGYGYTF
TRBJ1-1 - TRBV7-9 - TGTGCCAGCAGCTTCGCGGGGAACACTGAAGCTTTCTTT CASSFAGNTEAFF
TRBJ1-2 - TRBV7-8 - TGTGCCAGCAGCTTAGGAGCTTTCGCAGCGAACTATGGCTACACCTTC CASSLGAFAANYGYTF
TRBJ1-5 - TRBV27 - TGTGCCAGCAGTTTAGGAGCTCCTTATAGCAATCAGCCCCAGCATTTT CASSLGAPYSNQPQHF
TRBJ1-5 - TRBV5-3 - TGTGCCAGAAGCTTGGGAACGGGTTCCAATCAGCCCCAGCATTTT CARSLGTGSNQPQHF
TRBJ1-1 once TRBV12-3/TRBV12-4 - TGTGCCAGCCGAGCAAACACTGAAGCTTTCTTT CASRANTEAFF
TRBJ1-4 - TRBV5-1 TRBD1 TGCGCCAGCAGACCGGGACAGGGAAATGAAAAACTGTTTTTT CASRPGQGNEKLFF
TRBJ1-2 - TRBV24-1 - TGTGCCACCAGTGACGGACAGTACTATGGCTACACCTTC CATSDGQYYGYTF
TRBJ1-1 - TRBV5-1 - TGCGCCAGCAGCCCAGGAGGGGCGGTGAACACTGAAGCTTTCTTT CASSPGGAVNTEAFF
TRBJ2-1 - TRBV4-2 - TGTGCCAGCAGCCAAGAGGGAGCGAGGTACAATGAGCAGTTCTTC CASSQEGARYNEQFF
TRBJ2-7 - TRBV2 - TGTGCCAGCAGTGGCACCCGGGGATCCTACGAGCAGTACTTC CASSGTRGSYEQYF
TRBJ2-1 - TRBV1 - TGCACCAGCAGCCAAGATAGGGGGCTTGAGCAGTTCTTC CTSSQDRGLEQFF
TRBJ1-1 few TRBV11-2 - TGTGCCAGCAGCTTAGATCGCAGGGTGAACACTGAAGCTTTCTTT CASSLDRRVNTEAFF
TRBJ2-5 - TRBV4-2 - TGTGCCAGCAGCCAACCGGGACTCCAAGAGACCCAGTACTTC CASSQPGLQETQYF
TRBJ2-4 once TRBV28 TRBD2 TGTGCCAGCAGCCGCGGGGGGGCGAGGGTTCAGTACTTC CASSRGGARVQYF
TRBJ2-1 once TRBV4-1 TRBD2 TGCGCCAGCAGCCTGGGACTAGCGGGAAGCGATGAGCAGTTCTTC CASSLGLAGSDEQFF
TRBJ1-1 - TRBV6-5 - TGTGCCAGCAGCCGGAACACTGAAGCTTTCTTT CASSRNTEAFF
TRBJ2-7 - TRBV7-8 TRBD2 TGTGCCAGCAGCTTAGCGGCTAGCGGACACTACGAGCAGTACTTC CASSLAASGHYEQYF
TRBJ2-1 - TRBV9 TRBD2 TGTGCCAGCAGCCAGGGCGGGCCTAGCGGGAATAGGAATGAGCAGTTCTTC CASSQGGPSGNRNEQFF
TRBJ2-3 - TRBV18 TRBD2 TGTGCCAGCTCACCACCTCTAGCGGGATTGGCAGATACGCAGTATTTT CASSPPLAGLADTQYF
TRBJ2-7 - TRBV27 - TGTGCCAGCAGGCTTGGGCTGCACCACTACGAGCAGTACTTC CASRLGLHHYEQYF
TRBJ1-5 once TRBV30 TRBD1 TGTGCCTTCGGGACAGGGGGTAGCCAGCCCCAGCATTTT CAFGTGGSQPQHF
TRBJ2-1 - TRBV29-1 - TGCAGCGTTGAAGTCAGGTACAATGAGCAGTTCTTC CSVEVRYNEQFF
TRBJ1-2 - TRBV24-1 - TGTGCCACCAGTGACTCCGGGATAGATGTGGGCTATGGCTACACCTTC CATSDSGIDVGYGYTF
TRBJ2-7 - TRBV30 - TGTGCCTGGGGCTCCGGACAGTCCTACGAGCAGTACTTC CAWGSGQSYEQYF
TRBJ1-5 - TRBV5-1 - TGCGCCAGCAGCTTGGAACCCTCCAGTAATCAGCCCCAGCATTTT CASSLEPSSNQPQHF
TRBJ2-7 many TRBV5-1 TRBD1 TGCGCCAGCAGCTGGGTGGACAGGTCATACGAGCAGTACTTC CASSWVDRSYEQYF